The source of this T cell receptor (beta chain) is a study of a mutant IDH1 vaccine in newly diagnosed glioma. Study as a whole: Vaccination started 4-6 weeks after radiotherapy alone, or with temozolomide cycles. There were about 62% males and about 38% females among treated patients, whose mean age was about 40 years. Study-level results: Any relationship between pseudoprogression and changes in top peripheral T cell clonotypes seemed absent.

Trimming cost V 2 bases and J 2 bases, with 11 bases left between them. CDR3 length: 15 residues. Looked up from germline, CDR1 is LGHNA and CDR2 is YSLEER. This table comes from immunoSEQ multiplex PCR, and its TCRdb copy is limited to in-frame clones, with some not included. The sample consists of more than 40,000 clones, around 78% of them appearing once. As concerns this clone: Its antigen remains unidentified.

This sample's time point: week 5, during vaccination. Doses consisted of 300 ug of mutant IDH1 20-mer peptide each, paired with topical imiquimod. Sequencing was performed on PBMCs, taken from a glioma patient whose treatment included an IDH1 peptide vaccine. This receptor was taken from a middle-aged woman with glioma. This rearrangement joins TRBV4-3 to TRBJ2-3, with a tentative D call TRBD1 (5 bases). CDR3 residues: CASSQRGYLTDTQYF. In DNA form, the CDR3 reads TGCGCCAGCAGCCAAAGGGGCTACCTCACAGATACGCAGTATTTT.